The 15 T cell receptor beta chains below come from one sample, sequenced in a study of cytomegalovirus exposure and HLA in healthy donors. The PCR ran on 60 Vbeta and 13 Jbeta primers. Data came from immunoSEQ multiplex PCR; TCRdb stores just in-frame clones and leaves some out. This repertoire shows tens of thousands of clones, 70% to 90% found once; its top ten account for roughly 6.8%. The sequencing sample was made of PBMCs. These receptors all stem from a human donor in good health.

The rearrangement links TRBV19 to TRBJ2-7; D not resolved. This CDR3 has 13 residues. Germline CDR1 LNHDA, CDR2 SQIVND (reference sequence). The V and J ends lost 7 bases and 6 bases respectively, with 16 bases between them. This CDR3 is CASTPASEREQYF. The CDR3 DNA follows: TGTGCCAGTACCCCCGCCTCGGAGCGCGAGCAGTACTTC.

The rearrangement uses TRBV5-1 and TRBJ1-1; D is ambiguous. CDR3 length: 15 amino acids. V lost 1 base, J lost 1 base, and 11 bases lay in between. Germline V gene data show CDR1 as SGHRS and CDR2 as YFSETQ. CDR3 bases: TGCGCCAGCAGCTTGCCGGGAACCCCGAACACTGAAGCTTTCTTT. Residues: CASSLPGTPNTEAFF.

A word on this clone: One end of the junction varies from germline; a read error may be responsible. This chain links TRBV19 with TRBJ1-2; D unclear. This CDR3 contains 13 residues. Germline assignment: CDR1 LNHDA and CDR2 SQIVND (reference sequence). CDR3 coding DNA: TGTGCCAGTAGTCCCTCAGTGGACTATGGCTACCCCTTC. Translating it yields CASSPSVDYGYPF.

The J gene is TRBJ1-5, the V gene TRBV10-3, with a weak D call TRBD1 (5 bases). V gave up 7 bases and J gave up 6 bases, with 13 bases separating them. This CDR3 spans 13 amino acids. Per the germline V gene, CDR1 is ENHRY and CDR2 is SYGVKD. The CDR3 loop reads CAINGGWGQPQHF. The CDR3 nucleotides read TGTGCCATCAACGGGGGATGGGGTCAGCCCCAGCATTTT.

This sequence joins TRBV7-8 and TRBJ2-2, with D possibly TRBD1 on 5 matching bases. The CDR3 spans 15 residues. V shed 1 base and J shed 4 bases, with 10 bases lying between them. Germline V gene lookup returns CDR1 SGHVS and CDR2 FQNEAQ. This CDR3 is CASSLVAGPTGELFF. The CDR3 DNA is TGTGCCAGCAGCTTAGTGGCAGGGCCCACCGGGGAGCTGTTTTTT.

The J gene is TRBJ1-3, the V gene TRBV7-2; 7 nucleotides align to TRBD1. Looked up from germline, CDR1 is SGHTA and CDR2 is FQGNSA. The V and J ends lost 5 bases and 4 bases, in that order; junction bases with no gene match: 5. This CDR3 is 14 amino acids long. DNA of the CDR3: TGTGCCAGCAGCCAGGGGACAGCCGGAAACACCATATATTTT. Residues: CASSQGTAGNTIYF.

The rearrangement joins TRBV30 to TRBJ2-7, with TRBD2 identical over 9 bases. Germline lookup yields CDR1 GTSNPN and CDR2 SVGIG (reference sequence). V trimming: 0 bases; J trimming: 6 bases; junction bases outside the gene matches: 12. The CDR3 contains 16 residues. CDR3: CAWSVRSGTSLGEQYF. The CDR3 coding sequence is TGTGCCTGGAGTGTACGGTCTGGGACTAGCCTCGGCGAGCAGTACTTC.

The chain has TRBV19 and TRBJ1-1, with a possible D match to TRBD1 (5 bases). The CDR3 is 12 amino acids. Looked up from germline, CDR1 is LNHDA and CDR2 is SQIVND (reference sequence). The V and J ends lost 3 bases and 7 bases respectively, with 9 bases between them. CDR3: CASSIQGCEAFF. The CDR3 DNA reads as TGTGCCAGTAGTATCCAGGGCTGTGAAGCTTTCTTT.

This clone showed up just a few times. The V gene is TRBV1, the J gene TRBJ2-2; whether TRBD2, the table's D call, matches the DNA was not checked. TRBV1 counts as a pseudogene. The CDR3 has 17 residues. The CDR3 region has the DNA TGCACCAGCAGCCAGGGGACTAGCGGGGGGCACACCGGGGAGCTGTTTTTT. Residues: CTSSQGTSGGHTGELFF.

This chain uses TRBV7-9 with TRBJ2-7, with D tentatively TRBD1 (5 bases). The CDR3 is made up of 13 amino acids. Trimming left V 1 base short and J 3 bases short, with 7 bases between. The germline CDR1 and CDR2 sequences are SEHNR and FQNEAQ (reference sequence). CDR3 bases: TGTGCCAGCAGCTTAGAGGGGTTCTACGAGCAGTACTTC. Amino acids: CASSLEGFYEQYF. The complete variable domain, with remaining parts taken from reference TRBV7-9 and TRBJ2-7, reads DTGVSQNPRHKITKRGQNVTFRCDPISEHNRLYWYRQTLGQGPEFLTYFQNEAQLEKSRLLSDRFSAERPKGSFSTLEIQRTEQGDSAMYLCASSLEGFYEQYFGPGTRLTVT.

This rearrangement joins TRBV7-9 to TRBJ2-7; D is uncertain. Trimming left V 7 bases short and J 6 bases short, with 13 bases between. This CDR3 comprises 12 residues. Germline-derived CDR1 and CDR2 are SEHNR and FQNEAQ (reference sequence). CDR3 DNA: TGTGCCAGCACCCCACCCCGACTCGAGCAGTACTTC. It is translated as CASTPPRLEQYF.

The CDR3 DNA reads as TGTGCCAGCAGTGACTCTGGGACAGAACTATCCTCCTATGGCTACACCTTC. Translating gives CASSDSGTELSSYGYTF. J is TRBJ1-2 and V is TRBV6-4; 7 bases map to TRBD1. The CDR3 length is 17 residues. Germline V gene sequence: CDR1 MRHNA, CDR2 SNTAGT. The V gene end was trimmed by 0 bases and the J gene end by 4 bases; junction bases not matched to a gene: 11.

J is TRBJ2-2 and V is TRBV19; 12 bases align to TRBD1. CDR3 size: 16 residues. In germline, CDR1 is LNHDA, CDR2 SQIVND (reference sequence). The V and J ends lost 3 bases and 4 bases, in that order; junction bases with no gene match: 3. Here the CDR3 reads CASSMGTGGFTGELFF. The DNA of the CDR3 is TGTGCCAGTAGTATGGGGACAGGGGGCTTCACCGGGGAGCTGTTTTTT. Supplemented by reference TRBV19 and TRBJ2-2, the full variable domain reads DGGITQSPKYLFRKEGQNVTLSCEQNLNHDAMYWYRQDPGQGLRLIYYSQIVNDFQKGDIAEGYSVSREKKESFPLTVTSAQKNPTAFYLCASSMGTGGFTGELFFGEGSRLTVL.

The rearrangement joins TRBV28 to TRBJ1-2, with TRBD1 matching over 8 bases. This CDR3 is 15 amino acids long. In germline, CDR1 is MDHEN, CDR2 SYDVKM. The ends lost 2 bases at V and 2 bases at J; junction bases unmatched: 4. CDR3 residues: CASSLGGQGNYGYTF. The CDR3 nucleotides are TGTGCCAGCAGTTTAGGAGGACAGGGCAACTATGGCTACACCTTC.

The V call is TRBV29-1, the J call TRBJ2-7; no reliable D call. Germline values: CDR1 SQVTM, CDR2 ANQGSEA. CDR3 length: 11 residues. In DNA form, the CDR3 reads TGCACCCGACCGGGCTCCTACGAGCAGTACTTC. It codes for CTRPGSYEQYF.